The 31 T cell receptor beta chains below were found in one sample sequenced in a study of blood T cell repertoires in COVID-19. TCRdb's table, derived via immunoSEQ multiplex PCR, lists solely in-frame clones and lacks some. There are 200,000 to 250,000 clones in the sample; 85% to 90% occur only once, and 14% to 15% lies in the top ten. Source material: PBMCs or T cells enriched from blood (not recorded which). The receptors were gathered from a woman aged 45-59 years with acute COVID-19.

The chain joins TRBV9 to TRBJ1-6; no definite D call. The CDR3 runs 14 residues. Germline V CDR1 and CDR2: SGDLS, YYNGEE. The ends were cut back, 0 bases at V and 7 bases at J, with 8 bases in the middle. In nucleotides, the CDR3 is TGTGCCAGCAGCGTAGTTCCGGGGAATTCACCCCTCCACTTT. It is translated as CASSVVPGNSPLHF.

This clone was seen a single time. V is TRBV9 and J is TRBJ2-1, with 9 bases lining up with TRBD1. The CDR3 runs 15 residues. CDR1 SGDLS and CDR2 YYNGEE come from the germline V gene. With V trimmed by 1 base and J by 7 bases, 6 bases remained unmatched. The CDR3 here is CASSVLGQGMNEQFF. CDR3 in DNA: TGTGCCAGCAGCGTATTGGGACAGGGAATGAATGAGCAGTTCTTC.

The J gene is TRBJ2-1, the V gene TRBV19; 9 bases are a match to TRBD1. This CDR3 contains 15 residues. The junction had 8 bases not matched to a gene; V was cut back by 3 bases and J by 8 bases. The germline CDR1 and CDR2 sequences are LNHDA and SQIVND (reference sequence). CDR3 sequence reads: CASSIPGQGRHEQFF. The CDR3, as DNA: TGTGCCAGTAGTATCCCGGGACAGGGTCGCCATGAGCAGTTCTTC.

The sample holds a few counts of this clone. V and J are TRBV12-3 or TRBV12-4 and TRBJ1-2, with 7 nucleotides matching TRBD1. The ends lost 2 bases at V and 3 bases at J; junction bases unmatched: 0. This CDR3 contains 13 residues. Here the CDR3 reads CASSLQGDYGYTF. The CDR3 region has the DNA TGTGCCAGCAGTTTACAGGGGGACTATGGCTACACCTTC.

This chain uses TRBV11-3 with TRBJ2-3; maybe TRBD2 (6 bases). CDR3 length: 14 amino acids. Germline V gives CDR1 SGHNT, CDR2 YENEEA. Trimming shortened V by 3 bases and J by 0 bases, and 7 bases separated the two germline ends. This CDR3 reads CASSFSGSTDTQYF. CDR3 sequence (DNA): TGTGCCAGCAGCTTTAGCGGTAGCACAGATACGCAGTATTTT.

In DNA form, the CDR3 reads TGTGCCAGCAGTTTATCCAGGGCTAGCGGGAGCTCCTACGAGCAGTACTTC. It codes for CASSLSRASGSSYEQYF. V is TRBV27 and J is TRBJ2-7, with 10 positions matching TRBD2. V lost 0 bases, J lost 0 bases, and 5 bases stayed unmatched. The CDR3 length is 17 residues. Germline V lookup: CDR1 MNHEY, CDR2 SMNVEV (reference sequence).

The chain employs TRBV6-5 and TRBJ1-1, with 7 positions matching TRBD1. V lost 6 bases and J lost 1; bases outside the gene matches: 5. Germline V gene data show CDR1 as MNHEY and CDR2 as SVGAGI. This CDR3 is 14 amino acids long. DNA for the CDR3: TGTGCCAGCAGGGTCGGACAGGCGAACACTGAAGCTTTCTTT. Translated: CASRVGQANTEAFF.

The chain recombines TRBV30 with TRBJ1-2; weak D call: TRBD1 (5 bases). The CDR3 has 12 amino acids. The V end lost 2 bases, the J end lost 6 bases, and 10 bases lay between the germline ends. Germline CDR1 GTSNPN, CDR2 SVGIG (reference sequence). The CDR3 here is CAWSMQTDGYTF. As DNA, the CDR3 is TGTGCCTGGAGTATGCAGACAGATGGCTACACCTTC.

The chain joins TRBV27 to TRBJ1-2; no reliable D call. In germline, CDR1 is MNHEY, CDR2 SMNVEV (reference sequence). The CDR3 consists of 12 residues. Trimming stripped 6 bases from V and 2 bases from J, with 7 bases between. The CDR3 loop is CASSPGNYGYTF. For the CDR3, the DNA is TGTGCCAGCAGCCCGGGGAACTATGGCTACACCTTC.

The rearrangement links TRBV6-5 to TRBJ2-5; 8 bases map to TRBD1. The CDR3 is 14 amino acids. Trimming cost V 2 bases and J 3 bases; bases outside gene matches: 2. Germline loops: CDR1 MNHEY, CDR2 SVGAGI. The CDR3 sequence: CASSYDRGEETQYF. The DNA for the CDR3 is TGTGCCAGCAGTTACGACAGGGGAGAAGAGACCCAGTACTTC.

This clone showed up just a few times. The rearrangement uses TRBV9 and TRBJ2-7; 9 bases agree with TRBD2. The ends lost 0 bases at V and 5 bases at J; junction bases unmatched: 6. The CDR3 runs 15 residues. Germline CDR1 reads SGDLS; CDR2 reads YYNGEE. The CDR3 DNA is TGTGCCAGCAGCGTAGAGGGCGGGAGGGTCCACGAGCAGTACTTC. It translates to CASSVEGGRVHEQYF.

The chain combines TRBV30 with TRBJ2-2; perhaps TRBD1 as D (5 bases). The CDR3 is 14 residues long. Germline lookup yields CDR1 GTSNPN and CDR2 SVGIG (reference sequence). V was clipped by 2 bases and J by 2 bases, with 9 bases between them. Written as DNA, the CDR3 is TGTGCCTGGAGTTGGGGCCCCAACACCGGGGAGCTGTTTTTT. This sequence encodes CAWSWGPNTGELFF.

Written as DNA, the CDR3 is TGCGCCAGCAGTGTCTCCGGGCCTGGGGGGGAGCAGTACTTC. Its translation: CASSVSGPGGEQYF. The chain couples TRBV10-2 to TRBJ2-7; maybe TRBD2 (6 bases). CDR1 and CDR2 (germline): WSHSY, SAAADI. This CDR3 contains 14 residues. The germline V and J ends were trimmed by 4 bases and 7 bases, with 17 bases remaining between them.

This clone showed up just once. The CDR3 is CASSYRGTDTQYF. CDR3 DNA: TGTGCCAGCAGCTACAGGGGTACAGATACGCAGTATTTT. This chain joins TRBV7-2 and TRBJ2-3, with TRBD1 matching over 7 bases. The CDR3 has 13 residues. CDR1 and CDR2 (germline): SGHTA, FQGNSA. Unmatched junction bases numbered 1, after V lost 4 bases and J lost 3 bases.

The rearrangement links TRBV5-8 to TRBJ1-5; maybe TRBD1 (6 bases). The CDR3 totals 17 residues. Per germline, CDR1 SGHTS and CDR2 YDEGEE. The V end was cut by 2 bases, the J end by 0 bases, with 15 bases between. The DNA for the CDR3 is TGTGCCAGCAGCTTAGCCGGGACAACTATTAGCAATCAGCCCCAGCATTTT. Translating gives CASSLAGTTISNQPQHF.

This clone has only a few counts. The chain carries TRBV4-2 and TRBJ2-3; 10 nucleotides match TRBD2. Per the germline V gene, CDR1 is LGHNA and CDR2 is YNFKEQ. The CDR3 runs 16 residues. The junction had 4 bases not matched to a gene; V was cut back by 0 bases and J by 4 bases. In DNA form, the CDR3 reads TGTGCCAGCAGCCAAGACCCAGCGGGAGGGCCAGATACGCAGTATTTT. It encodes CASSQDPAGGPDTQYF.

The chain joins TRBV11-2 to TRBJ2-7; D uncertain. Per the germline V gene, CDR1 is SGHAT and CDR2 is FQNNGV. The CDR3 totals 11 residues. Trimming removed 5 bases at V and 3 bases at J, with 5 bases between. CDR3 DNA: TGTGCCAGCAGCGACAACTACGAGCAGTACTTC. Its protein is CASSDNYEQYF.

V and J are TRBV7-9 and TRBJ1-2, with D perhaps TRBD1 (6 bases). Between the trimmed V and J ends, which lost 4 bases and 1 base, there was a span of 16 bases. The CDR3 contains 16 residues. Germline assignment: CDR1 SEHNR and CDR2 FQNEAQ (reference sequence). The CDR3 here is CASSSLFQQGNYGYTF. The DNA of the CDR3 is TGTGCCAGCAGCTCACTCTTTCAACAGGGTAACTATGGCTACACCTTC.

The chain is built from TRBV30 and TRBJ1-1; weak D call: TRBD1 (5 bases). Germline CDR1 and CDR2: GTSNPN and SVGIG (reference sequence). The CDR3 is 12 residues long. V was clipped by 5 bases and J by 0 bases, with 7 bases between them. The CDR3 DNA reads TGTGCCTGGGAGGGGATGAACACTGAAGCTTTCTTT. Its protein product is CAWEGMNTEAFF. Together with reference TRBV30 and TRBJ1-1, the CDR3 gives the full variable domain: SQTIHQWPATLVQPVGSPLSLECTVEGTSNPNLYWYRQAAGRGLQLLFYSVGIGQISSEVPQNLSASRPQDRQFILSSKKLLLSDSGFYLCAWEGMNTEAFFGQGTRLTVV.

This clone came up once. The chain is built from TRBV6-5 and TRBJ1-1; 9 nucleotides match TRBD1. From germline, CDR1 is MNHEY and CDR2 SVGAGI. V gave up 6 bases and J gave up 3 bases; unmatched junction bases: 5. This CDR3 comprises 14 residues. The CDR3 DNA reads TGTGCCAGCAGGGGACAGGGAGTGGACACTGAAGCTTTCTTT. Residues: CASRGQGVDTEAFF.

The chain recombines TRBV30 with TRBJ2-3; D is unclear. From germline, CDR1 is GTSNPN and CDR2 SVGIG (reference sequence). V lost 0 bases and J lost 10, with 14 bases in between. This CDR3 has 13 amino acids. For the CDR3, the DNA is TGTGCCTGGAGTGTACGCGAAGATCTCCCGCAGTATTTT. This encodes CAWSVREDLPQYF.

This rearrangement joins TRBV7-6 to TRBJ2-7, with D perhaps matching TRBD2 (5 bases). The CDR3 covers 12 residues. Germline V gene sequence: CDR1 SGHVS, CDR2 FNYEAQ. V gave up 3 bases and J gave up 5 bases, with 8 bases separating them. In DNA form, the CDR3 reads TGTGCCAGCAGCTTTATCGGGAACGAGCAGTACTTC. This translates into CASSFIGNEQYF.

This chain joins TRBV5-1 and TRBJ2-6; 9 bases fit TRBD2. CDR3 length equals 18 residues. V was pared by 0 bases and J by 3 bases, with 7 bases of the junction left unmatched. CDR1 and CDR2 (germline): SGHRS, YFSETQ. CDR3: CASSLVGAGGLGANVLTF. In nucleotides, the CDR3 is TGCGCCAGCAGCTTGGTCGGCGCGGGAGGGCTTGGGGCCAACGTCCTGACTTTC.

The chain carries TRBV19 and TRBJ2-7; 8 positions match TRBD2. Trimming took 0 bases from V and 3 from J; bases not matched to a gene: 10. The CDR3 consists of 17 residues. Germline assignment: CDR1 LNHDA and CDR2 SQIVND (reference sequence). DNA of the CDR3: TGTGCCAGTAGTATAGAGGCACTAGCGGCAGGAATCTACGAGCAGTACTTC. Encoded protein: CASSIEALAAGIYEQYF.

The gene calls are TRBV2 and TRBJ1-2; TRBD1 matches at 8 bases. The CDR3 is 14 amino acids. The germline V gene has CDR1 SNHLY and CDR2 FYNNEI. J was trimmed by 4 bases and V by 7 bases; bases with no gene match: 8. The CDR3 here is CASNPTGVGYGYTF. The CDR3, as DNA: TGTGCCAGCAACCCGACAGGGGTGGGCTATGGCTACACCTTC.

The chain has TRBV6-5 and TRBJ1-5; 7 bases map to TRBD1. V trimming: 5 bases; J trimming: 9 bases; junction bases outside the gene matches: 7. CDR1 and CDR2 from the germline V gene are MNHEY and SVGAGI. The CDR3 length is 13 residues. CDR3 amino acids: CASSLQGRGPQHF. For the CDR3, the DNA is TGTGCCAGCAGTCTACAGGGGCGAGGGCCCCAGCATTTT.

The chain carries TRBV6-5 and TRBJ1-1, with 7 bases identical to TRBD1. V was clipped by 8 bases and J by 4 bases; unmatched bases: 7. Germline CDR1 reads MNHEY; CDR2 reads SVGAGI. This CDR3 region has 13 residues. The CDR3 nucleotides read TGTGCCAGCGAGCAGGGGGTTGGCACTGAAGCTTTCTTT. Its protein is CASEQGVGTEAFF.

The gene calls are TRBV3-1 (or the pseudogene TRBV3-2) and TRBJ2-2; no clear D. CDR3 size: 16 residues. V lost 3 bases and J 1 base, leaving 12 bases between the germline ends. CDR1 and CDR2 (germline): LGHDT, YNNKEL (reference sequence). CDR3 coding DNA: TGTGCCAGCAGCCACCTCGGTAGCAGGAACACCGGGGAGCTGTTTTTT. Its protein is CASSHLGSRNTGELFF.

DNA for the CDR3: TGTGCCAGCAGCTTGCTTTCAGGTCCACTCACAGATACGCAGTATTTT. Protein: CASSLLSGPLTDTQYF. This chain joins TRBV5-4 and TRBJ2-3; D remains unclear. V was clipped by 1 base and J by 2 bases, with 14 bases between them. The germline V gene encodes CDR1 SGHNT and CDR2 YYREEE (reference sequence). The CDR3 covers 16 residues.

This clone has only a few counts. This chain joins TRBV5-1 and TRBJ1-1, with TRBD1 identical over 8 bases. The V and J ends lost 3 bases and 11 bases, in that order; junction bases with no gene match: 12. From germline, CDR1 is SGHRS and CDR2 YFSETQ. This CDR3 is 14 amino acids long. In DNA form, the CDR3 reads TGCGCCAGCAGCTCTACCCCCCAGGACAGGGAGGCTTTCTTT. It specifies CASSSTPQDREAFF.

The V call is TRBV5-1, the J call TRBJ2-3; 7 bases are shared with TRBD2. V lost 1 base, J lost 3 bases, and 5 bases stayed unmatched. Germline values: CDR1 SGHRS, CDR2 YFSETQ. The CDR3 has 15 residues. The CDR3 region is CASSLSGTGTDTQYF. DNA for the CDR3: TGCGCCAGCAGCTTGAGCGGGACGGGGACAGATACGCAGTATTTT.